The rows below give T cell receptor beta chains drawn from one sample of a study of early T cells in non-severe SARS-CoV-2 infection. From the 5' RACE reads, TCRdb called clonotypes with MiXCR, one entry per CDR3 protein. The data contain 20,000 or so distinct CDR3 sequences, 4.8% of them singletons. Sample: whole blood. These receptors were obtained from an adult who was a healthcare worker with PCR-confirmed SARS-CoV-2 infection or an uninfected control (not recorded which). Each CDR3 is given with its conserved first and last residue. The order of the fields is V gene, clone size, J gene, D gene, CDR3 DNA, CDR3 protein. The D gene is left open where the match is weak. Part of the rows lack a size; the others show once, few, many or a class for expanded clones.

>TRBV3-1|medium-sized|TRBJ1-1|-
TGTGCCAGCAGCCCGGACACGCGGGCAGCTTTCTTT
CASSPDTRAAFF
>TRBV7-8|medium-sized|TRBJ2-1|-
TGTGCCAGCAAACCCCCTTTGAGGGGACAATCCTCCTACAATGAGCAGTTCTTC
CASKPPLRGQSSYNEQFF
>TRBV3-1|many|TRBJ2-7|TRBD2
TGTGCCAGCAGCCAAGAAGCGGGAGTGCTCCACGAGCAGTACTTC
CASSQEAGVLHEQYF
>TRBV20-1|medium-sized|TRBJ2-1|-
TGCAGTGCTAGTCCTGATTCGACCAGAGGAGGGTTCTTC
CSASPDSTRGGFF
>TRBV4-1|many|TRBJ1-4|-
TGCGCCAGCAGCCAAGAGGAGACAAGAGAAAAACTGTTTTTT
CASSQEETREKLFF
>TRBV5-1|many|TRBJ2-7|-
TGCGCCAGCAGCTTGGAATGGGGTTTCTACGAGCAGTACTTC
CASSLEWGFYEQYF
>TRBV5-1|-|TRBJ1-1|-
TGCGCCAGCAGCCCCCTTCCGGGCTTGAACACTGAAGCTTTCTTT
CASSPLPGLNTEAFF
>TRBV7-6|many|TRBJ1-3|-
TGTGCCAGCAGCTTAGCTAAGTCAGGGCTCAACTCTGGAAACACCATATATTTT
CASSLAKSGLNSGNTIYF
>TRBV5-1|medium-sized|TRBJ2-1|-
TGCGCCAGCAGCTTGGGAAGGGCAGTTTTGAGGCGTAATGAGCAGTTCTTC
CASSLGRAVLRRNEQFF
>TRBV10-3|many|TRBJ2-7|-
TGTGCCATCAGTCGGGGGACAGTCGATTCCTACGAGCAGTACTTC
CAISRGTVDSYEQYF
>TRBV18|many|TRBJ1-4|-
TGTGCCAGCTCACCATTTGGGGAGGCGGGCGAAAAACTGTTTTTT
CASSPFGEAGEKLFF
>TRBV19|many|TRBJ2-3|TRBD2
TGTGCCAGTAACCCTAGCGGGAAGGACACAGATACGCAGTATTTT
CASNPSGKDTDTQYF
>TRBV19|medium-sized|TRBJ2-1|-
TGTGCCAGTAGTATAGATCGGGGGACCATAACCTACAATGAGCAGTTCTTC
CASSIDRGTITYNEQFF
>TRBV6-1|-|TRBJ2-2|-
TGTGCCAGCAGTCAATGGGACTCTTACACCGGGGAGCTGTTTTTT
CASSQWDSYTGELFF
>TRBV5-1|medium-sized|TRBJ2-5|-
TGCGCCAGCAGCTTAGGGGGTCAGACCCAGTACTTC
CASSLGGQTQYF
>TRBV11-2|many|TRBJ2-2|-
TGTGCCAGCAGCTTAGCGGGGGTGAACACCGGGGAGCTGTTTTTT
CASSLAGVNTGELFF
>TRBV7-8|many|TRBJ2-5|-
TGTGCCAGCAGCCGCGGACAACAAAAAGAGACCCAGTACTTC
CASSRGQQKETQYF
>TRBV12-3/TRBV12-4|many|TRBJ1-1|TRBD1
TGTGCCAGCAGGGTCAGGGGGCGTGAGACTGAAGCTTTCTTT
CASRVRGRETEAFF
>TRBV27|many|TRBJ2-5|TRBD2
TGTGCCAGCAGTTCGGTAACTAGCGGTGAGACCCAGTACTTC
CASSSVTSGETQYF